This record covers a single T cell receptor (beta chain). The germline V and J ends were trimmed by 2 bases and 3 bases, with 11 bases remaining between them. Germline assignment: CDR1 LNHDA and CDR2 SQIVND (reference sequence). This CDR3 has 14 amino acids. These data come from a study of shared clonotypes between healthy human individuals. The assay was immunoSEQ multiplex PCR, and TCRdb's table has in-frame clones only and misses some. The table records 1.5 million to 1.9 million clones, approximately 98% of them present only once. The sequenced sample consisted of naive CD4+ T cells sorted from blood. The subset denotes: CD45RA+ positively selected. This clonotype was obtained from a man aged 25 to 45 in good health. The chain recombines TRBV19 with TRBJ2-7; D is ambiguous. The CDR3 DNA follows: TGTGCCAGTAGTATAAGTTACAGCAACTACGAGCAGTACTTC. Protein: CASSISYSNYEQYF.